The 6 T cell receptor beta chains below all came from one sample that was sequenced in a study of control samples from healthy donors and cancer patients. Assay: immunoSEQ multiplex PCR; the TCRdb copy retains only in-frame clones and omits some. The sample yields roughly 130,000 clones, about 88% seen once. The sequenced sample consisted of blood. All receptors derive from a middle-aged man in good health.

This chain joins TRBV18 and TRBJ1-2; weak D call: TRBD1 (5 bases). Germline CDR1 KGHSH, CDR2 LQKENI. The CDR3 has 13 amino acids. The V end was cut by 6 bases, the J end by 3 bases, with 11 bases between. In nucleotides, the CDR3 is TGTGCCAGCTCTCAGGGTGGGGACTATGGCTACACCTTC. Its translation is CASSQGGDYGYTF.

The chain uses TRBV2 and TRBJ1-4; D not resolved. V was shortened by 6 bases and J by 0 bases, with 8 bases between the two germline ends. Germline assignment: CDR1 SNHLY and CDR2 FYNNEI. This CDR3 spans 14 amino acids. The CDR3 coding sequence is TGTGCCAGCAGAGTGGATGCAACTAATGAAAAACTGTTTTTT. Protein product: CASRVDATNEKLFF.

The gene calls are TRBV5-4 and TRBJ1-4; the match to TRBD1 covers 9 bases. Germline trimming cut 4 bases from V and 7 bases from J; bases unmatched to any gene: 11. Germline V gene sequence: CDR1 SGHNT, CDR2 YYREEE (reference sequence). The length of the CDR3 is 16 residues. In nucleotides, the CDR3 is TGTGCCAGCAGCCAGAGGGACAGGGATCTCGGTGAAAAACTGTTTTTT. Translating gives CASSQRDRDLGEKLFF.

The V gene is TRBV6-2 or TRBV6-3, the J gene TRBJ1-1; D is undetermined. There are 13 residues in the CDR3. In germline, CDR1 is MNHEY, CDR2 SVGEGT. The V and J ends lost 0 bases and 4 bases respectively, with 6 bases between them. DNA of the CDR3: TGTGCCAGCAGTTACTCGACGGGCACTGAAGCTTTCTTT. Translation: CASSYSTGTEAFF.

The V gene is TRBV5-1, the J gene TRBJ2-2; D might be TRBD1 (5 bases). CDR3 length: 16 residues. Germline values: CDR1 SGHRS, CDR2 YFSETQ. Deletions cut 0 bases from V and 3 bases from J, with 12 bases between. The CDR3 region is CASSLVVGLDTGELFF. The CDR3 DNA reads TGCGCCAGCAGCTTGGTCGTGGGGCTGGACACCGGGGAGCTGTTTTTT.

The chain has TRBV5-4 and TRBJ2-7, with 7 bases aligning to TRBD1. Germline CDR1 and CDR2: SGHNT and YYREEE (reference sequence). J gave up 2 bases and V 0 bases, and 5 bases lay outside the gene matches. The CDR3 loop spans 15 amino acids. In DNA form, the CDR3 reads TGTGCCAGCAGCTTGGGGGGGCAGGGGGCCTACGAGCAGTACTTC. This sequence encodes CASSLGGQGAYEQYF.